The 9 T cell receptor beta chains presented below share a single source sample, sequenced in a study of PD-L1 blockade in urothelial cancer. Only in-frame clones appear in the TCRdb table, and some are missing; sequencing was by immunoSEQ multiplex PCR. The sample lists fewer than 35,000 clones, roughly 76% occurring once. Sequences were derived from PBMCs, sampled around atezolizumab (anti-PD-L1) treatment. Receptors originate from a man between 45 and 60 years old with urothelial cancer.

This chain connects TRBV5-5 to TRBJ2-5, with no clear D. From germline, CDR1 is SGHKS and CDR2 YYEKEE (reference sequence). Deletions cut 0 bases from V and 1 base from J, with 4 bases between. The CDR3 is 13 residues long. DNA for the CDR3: TGTGCCAGCAGCTTGGGCGGCCAAGAGACCCAGTACTTC. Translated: CASSLGGQETQYF.

CDR3 nucleotides: TGTGCCAGCAGTTTGGGACAGGGAACCTACGAGCAGTACTTC. Protein product: CASSLGQGTYEQYF. This chain joins TRBV27 and TRBJ2-7; TRBD1 aligns across 9 bases. The CDR3 is made up of 14 amino acids. Germline CDR1 MNHEY, CDR2 SMNVEV (reference sequence). J gave up 2 bases and V 3 bases, and 2 bases lay outside the gene matches.

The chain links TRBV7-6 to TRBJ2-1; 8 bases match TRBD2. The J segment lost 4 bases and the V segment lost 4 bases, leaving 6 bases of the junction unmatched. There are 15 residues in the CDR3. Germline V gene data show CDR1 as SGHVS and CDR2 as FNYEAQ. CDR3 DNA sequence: TGTGCCAGCAGCTCCACTACTAGCGGTTACAATGAGCAGTTCTTC. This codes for CASSSTTSGYNEQFF.

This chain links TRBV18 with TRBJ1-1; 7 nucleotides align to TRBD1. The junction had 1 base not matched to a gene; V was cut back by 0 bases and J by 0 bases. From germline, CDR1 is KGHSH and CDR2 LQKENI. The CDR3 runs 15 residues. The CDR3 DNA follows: TGTGCCAGCTCACCACCGGACAGGTTGAACACTGAAGCTTTCTTT. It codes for CASSPPDRLNTEAFF.

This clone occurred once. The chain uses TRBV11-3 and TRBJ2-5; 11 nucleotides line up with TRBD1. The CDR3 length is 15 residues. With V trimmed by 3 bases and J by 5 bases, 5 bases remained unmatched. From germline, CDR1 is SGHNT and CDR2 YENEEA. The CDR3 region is CASSLGTGGIETQYF. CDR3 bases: TGTGCCAGCAGCTTGGGGACAGGGGGTATCGAGACCCAGTACTTC.

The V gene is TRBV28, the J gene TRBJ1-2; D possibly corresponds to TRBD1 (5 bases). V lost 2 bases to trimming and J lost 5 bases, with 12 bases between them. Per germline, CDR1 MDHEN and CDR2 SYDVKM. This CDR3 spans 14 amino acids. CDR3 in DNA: TGTGCCAGCAGTTTAGTGGGGGGTAGTTATGGCTACACCTTC. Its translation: CASSLVGGSYGYTF.

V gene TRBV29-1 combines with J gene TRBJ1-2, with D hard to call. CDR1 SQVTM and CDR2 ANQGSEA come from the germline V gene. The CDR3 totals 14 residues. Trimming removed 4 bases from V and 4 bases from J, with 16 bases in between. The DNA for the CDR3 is TGCAGCGTTGTCCTCCAGACATCCGCCTATGGCTACACCTTC. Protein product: CSVVLQTSAYGYTF.

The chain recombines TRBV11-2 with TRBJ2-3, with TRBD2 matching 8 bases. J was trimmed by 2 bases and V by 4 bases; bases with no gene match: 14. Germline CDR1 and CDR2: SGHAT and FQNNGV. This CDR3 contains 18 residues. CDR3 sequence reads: CASSYPLGVAGPTDTQYF. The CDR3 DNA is TGTGCCAGCAGCTACCCGCTCGGGGTAGCGGGGCCCACAGATACGCAGTATTTT.

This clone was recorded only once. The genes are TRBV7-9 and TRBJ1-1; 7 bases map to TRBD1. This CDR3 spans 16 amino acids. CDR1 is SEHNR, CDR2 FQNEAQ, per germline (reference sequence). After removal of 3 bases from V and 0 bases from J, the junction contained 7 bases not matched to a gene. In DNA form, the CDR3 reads TGTGCCAGCAGCTTTTGGAGGGGACAGATGAACACTGAAGCTTTCTTT. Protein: CASSFWRGQMNTEAFF.